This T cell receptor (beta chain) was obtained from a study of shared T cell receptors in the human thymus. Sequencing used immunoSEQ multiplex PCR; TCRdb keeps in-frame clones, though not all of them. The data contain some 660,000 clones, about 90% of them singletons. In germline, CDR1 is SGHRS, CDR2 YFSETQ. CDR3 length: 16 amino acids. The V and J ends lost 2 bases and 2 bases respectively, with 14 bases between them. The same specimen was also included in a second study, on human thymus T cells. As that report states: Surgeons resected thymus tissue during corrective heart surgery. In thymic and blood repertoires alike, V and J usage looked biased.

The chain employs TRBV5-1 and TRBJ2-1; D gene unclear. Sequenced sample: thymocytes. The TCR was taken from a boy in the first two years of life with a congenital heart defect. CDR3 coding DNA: TGCGCCAGCAGCTTTTGGTTTGGCCGGGCCTACAATGAGCAGTTCTTC. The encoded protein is CASSFWFGRAYNEQFF.